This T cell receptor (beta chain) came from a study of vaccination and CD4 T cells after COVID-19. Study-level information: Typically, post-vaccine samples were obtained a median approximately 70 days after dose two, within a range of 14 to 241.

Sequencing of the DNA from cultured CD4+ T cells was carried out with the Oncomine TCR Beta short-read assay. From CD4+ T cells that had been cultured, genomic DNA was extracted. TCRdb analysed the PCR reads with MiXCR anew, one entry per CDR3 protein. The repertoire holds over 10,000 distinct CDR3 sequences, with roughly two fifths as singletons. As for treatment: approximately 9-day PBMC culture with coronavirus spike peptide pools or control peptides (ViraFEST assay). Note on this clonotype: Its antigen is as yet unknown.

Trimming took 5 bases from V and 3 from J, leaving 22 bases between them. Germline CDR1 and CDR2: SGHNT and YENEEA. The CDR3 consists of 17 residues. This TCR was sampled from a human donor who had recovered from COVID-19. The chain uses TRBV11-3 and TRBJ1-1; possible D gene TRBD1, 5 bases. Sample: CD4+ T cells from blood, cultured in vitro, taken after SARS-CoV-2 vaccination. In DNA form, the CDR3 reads TGTGCCAGCAGCGCCGTTGGGTGGCTTTGGGGGGACACTGAAGCTTTCTTT. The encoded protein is CASSAVGWLWGDTEAFF.